This T cell receptor (beta chain) was retrieved from a study of cytomegalovirus exposure and HLA in healthy donors. Across the study: Tens of millions of unique TCRs from HLA-typed donors were held in an early release of data.

The PCR employed 60 Vbeta primers together with 13 Jbeta primers. Clones were read by immunoSEQ multiplex PCR, and TCRdb kept only the in-frame ones, dropping some. The repertoire shows about 74,000 clones; the top ten hold 6% to 8%. With respect to this clone: Antigen specificity is unknown.

Study observations and caveats: Whilst most TCR sequences proved rare, a subset of public TCRs occurred across many donors.

The CDR3 is made up of 14 amino acids. CDR1 is SGHRS, CDR2 YFSETQ, per germline. Material: PBMCs. The rearrangement links TRBV5-1 to TRBJ2-5, with 7 nucleotides matching TRBD1. The J call may be incorrect, as the DNA end agrees better with TRBJ2-7. This TCR was sampled from a female donor in good health and CMV-seropositive. CDR3 sequence: CASSLDRASYEQYF. In nucleotides, the CDR3 is TGCGCCAGCAGTCTTGACAGGGCCTCCTACGAGCAGTACTTC.